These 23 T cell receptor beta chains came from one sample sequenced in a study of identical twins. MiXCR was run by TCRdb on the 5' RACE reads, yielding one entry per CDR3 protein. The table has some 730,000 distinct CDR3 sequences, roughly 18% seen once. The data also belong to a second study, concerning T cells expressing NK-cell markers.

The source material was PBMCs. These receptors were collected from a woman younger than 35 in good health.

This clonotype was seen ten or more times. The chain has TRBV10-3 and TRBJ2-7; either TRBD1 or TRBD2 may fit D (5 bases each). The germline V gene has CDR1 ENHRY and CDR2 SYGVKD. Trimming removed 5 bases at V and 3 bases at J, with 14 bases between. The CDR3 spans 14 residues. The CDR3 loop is CAISSPGAFYEQYF. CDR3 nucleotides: TGTGCCATCAGTTCCCCCGGGGCTTTCTACGAGCAGTACTTC.

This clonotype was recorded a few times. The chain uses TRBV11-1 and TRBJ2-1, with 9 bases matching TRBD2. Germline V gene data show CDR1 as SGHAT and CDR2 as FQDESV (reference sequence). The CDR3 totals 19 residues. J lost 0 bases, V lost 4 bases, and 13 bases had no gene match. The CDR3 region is CASSSYSGGGALSYNEQFF. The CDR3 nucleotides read TGTGCCAGCAGCTCCTACTCCGGCGGGGGGGCCCTCTCCTACAATGAGCAGTTCTTC.

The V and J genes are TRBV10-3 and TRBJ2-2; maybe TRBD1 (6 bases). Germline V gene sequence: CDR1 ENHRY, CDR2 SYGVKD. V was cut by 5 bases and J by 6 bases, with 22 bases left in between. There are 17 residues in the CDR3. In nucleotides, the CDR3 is TGTGCCATCAGTCTTCCACACATGGACAGAACGCCCGGGGAGCTGTTTTTT. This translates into CAISLPHMDRTPGELFF.

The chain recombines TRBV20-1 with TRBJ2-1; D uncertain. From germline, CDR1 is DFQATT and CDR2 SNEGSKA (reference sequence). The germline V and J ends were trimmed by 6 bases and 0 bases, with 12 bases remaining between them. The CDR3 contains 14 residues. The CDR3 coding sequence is TGCAGTGCCGCAGACCGCGCCTCCTACAATGAGCAGTTCTTC. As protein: CSAADRASYNEQFF.

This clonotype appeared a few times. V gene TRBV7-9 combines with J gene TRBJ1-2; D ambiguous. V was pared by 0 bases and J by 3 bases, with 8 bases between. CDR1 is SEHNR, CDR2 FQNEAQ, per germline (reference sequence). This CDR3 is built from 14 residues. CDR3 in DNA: TGTGCCAGCAGCTTAGCAGGGCAGCACTATGGCTACACCTTC. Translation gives CASSLAGQHYGYTF.

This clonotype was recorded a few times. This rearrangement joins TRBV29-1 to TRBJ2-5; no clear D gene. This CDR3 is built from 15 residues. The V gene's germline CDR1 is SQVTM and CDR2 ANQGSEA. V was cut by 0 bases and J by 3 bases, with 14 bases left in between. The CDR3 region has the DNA TGCAGCGTTGAAGAAGCTAGGGTTGAAAAAGAGACCCAGTACTTC. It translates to CSVEEARVEKETQYF.

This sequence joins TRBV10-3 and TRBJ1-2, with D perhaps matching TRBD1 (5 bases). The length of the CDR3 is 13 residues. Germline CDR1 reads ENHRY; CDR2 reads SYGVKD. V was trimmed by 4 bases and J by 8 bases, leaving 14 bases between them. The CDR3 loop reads CAISVAGAGGYTF. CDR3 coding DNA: TGTGCCATCAGTGTGGCTGGGGCAGGAGGCTACACCTTC.

The CDR3: CASSPGTPPTKQYF. In DNA, the CDR3 is TGCGCCAGCAGCCCCGGGACACCGCCTACGAAGCAGTACTTC. The chain carries TRBV4-3 and TRBJ2-7; TRBD1 is a possible D gene (6 bases). The germline gives CDR1 LGHNA, CDR2 YSLEER. CDR3 length: 14 amino acids. The V gene lost 4 bases and the J gene lost 8 bases, with 18 bases spanning the gap.

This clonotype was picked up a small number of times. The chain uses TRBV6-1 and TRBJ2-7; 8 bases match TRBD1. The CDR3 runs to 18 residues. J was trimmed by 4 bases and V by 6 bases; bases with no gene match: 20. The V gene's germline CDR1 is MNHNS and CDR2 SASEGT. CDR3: CASRHSRITGGMKYEQYF. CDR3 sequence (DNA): TGTGCCAGCAGACATAGTCGGATAACAGGGGGTATGAAATACGAGCAGTACTTC.

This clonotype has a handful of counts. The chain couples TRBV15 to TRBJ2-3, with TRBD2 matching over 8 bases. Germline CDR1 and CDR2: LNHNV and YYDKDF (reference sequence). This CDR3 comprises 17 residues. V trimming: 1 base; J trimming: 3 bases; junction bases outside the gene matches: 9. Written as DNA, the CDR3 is TGTGCCACCAGCAGAGGAGAAGCGGGGGCCTTTACAGATACGCAGTATTTT. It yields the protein CATSRGEAGAFTDTQYF.

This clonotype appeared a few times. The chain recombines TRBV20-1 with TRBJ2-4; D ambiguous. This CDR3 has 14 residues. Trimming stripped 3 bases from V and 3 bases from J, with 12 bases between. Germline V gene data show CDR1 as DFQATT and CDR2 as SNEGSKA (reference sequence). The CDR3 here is CSASNWRNKNIQYF. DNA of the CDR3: TGCAGTGCTAGTAACTGGAGAAACAAAAACATTCAGTACTTC.

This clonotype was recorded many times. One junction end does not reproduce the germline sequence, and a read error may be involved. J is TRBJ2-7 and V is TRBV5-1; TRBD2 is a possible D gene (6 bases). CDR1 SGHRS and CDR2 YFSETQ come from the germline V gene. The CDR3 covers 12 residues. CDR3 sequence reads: CASSFRGDEQYF. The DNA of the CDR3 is TGTGCCAGCAGCTTCCGCGGGGACGAGCAGTACTTC.

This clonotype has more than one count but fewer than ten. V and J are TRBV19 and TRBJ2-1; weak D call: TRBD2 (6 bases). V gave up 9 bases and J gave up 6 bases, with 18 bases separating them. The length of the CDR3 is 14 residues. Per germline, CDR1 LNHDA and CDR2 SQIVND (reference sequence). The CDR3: CASGWAGWSNEQFF. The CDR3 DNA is TGTGCCAGCGGGTGGGCGGGATGGAGCAATGAGCAGTTCTTC.

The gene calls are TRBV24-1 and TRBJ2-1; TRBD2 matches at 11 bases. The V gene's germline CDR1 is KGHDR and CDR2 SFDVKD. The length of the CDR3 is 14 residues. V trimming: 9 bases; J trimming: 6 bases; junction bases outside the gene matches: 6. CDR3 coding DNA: TGTGCCACCGCGCTTAGCGGGAGGGCCAATGAGCAGTTCTTC. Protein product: CATALSGRANEQFF.

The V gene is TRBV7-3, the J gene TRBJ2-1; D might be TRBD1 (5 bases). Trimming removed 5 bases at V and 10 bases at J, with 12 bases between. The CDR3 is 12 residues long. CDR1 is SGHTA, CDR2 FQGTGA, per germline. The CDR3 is CASSVIRTEQFF. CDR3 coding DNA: TGTGCCAGCAGCGTGATCCGGACAGAGCAGTTCTTC.

Here the CDR3 DNA reads TGCGCCAGCAGCTGGATCGACAGGGGGTCTAAGTATTTT. Residues: CASSWIDRGSKYF. The V gene is TRBV5-1, the J gene TRBJ2-3, with 9 bases lining up with TRBD1. Trimming cost V 3 bases and J 13 bases; bases outside gene matches: 9. CDR3 length: 13 amino acids. Germline V lookup: CDR1 SGHRS, CDR2 YFSETQ.

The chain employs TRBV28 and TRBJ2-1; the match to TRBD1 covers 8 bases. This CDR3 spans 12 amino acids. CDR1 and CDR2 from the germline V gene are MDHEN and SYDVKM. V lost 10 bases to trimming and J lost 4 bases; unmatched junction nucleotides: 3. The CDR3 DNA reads TGTGCCACCTGGACAGGGTACAATGAGCAGTTCTTC. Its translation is CATWTGYNEQFF.

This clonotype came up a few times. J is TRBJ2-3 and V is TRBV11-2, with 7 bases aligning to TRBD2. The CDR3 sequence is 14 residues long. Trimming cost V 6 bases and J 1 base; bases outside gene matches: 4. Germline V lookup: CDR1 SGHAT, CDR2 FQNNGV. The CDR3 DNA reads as TGTGCCAGCAGACGACGGGGGGGCACAGATACGCAGTATTTT. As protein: CASRRRGGTDTQYF.

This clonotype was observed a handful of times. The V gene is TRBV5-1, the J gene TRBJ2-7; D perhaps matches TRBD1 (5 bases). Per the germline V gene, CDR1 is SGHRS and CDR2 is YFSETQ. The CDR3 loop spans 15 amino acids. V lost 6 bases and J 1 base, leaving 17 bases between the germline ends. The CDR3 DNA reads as TGCGCCAGCAACTCCCTTAGGGGCGGTTCCTACGAGCAGTACTTC. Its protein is CASNSLRGGSYEQYF.

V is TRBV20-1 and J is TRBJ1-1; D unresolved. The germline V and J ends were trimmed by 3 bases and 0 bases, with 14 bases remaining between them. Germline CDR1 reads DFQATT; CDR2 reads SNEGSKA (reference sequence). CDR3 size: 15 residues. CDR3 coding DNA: TGCAGTGCTAGGTACCCTCGGGATTTGAACACTGAAGCTTTCTTT. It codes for CSARYPRDLNTEAFF.

DNA for the CDR3: TGTGCCAGCAGACCACCGACAGGGGACGGCTACACCTTC. Protein sequence: CASRPPTGDGYTF. This chain joins TRBV6-1 and TRBJ1-2, with 8 bases that match TRBD1. The CDR3 runs to 13 residues. Per germline, CDR1 MNHNS and CDR2 SASEGT. V lost 6 bases, J lost 8 bases, and 8 bases stayed unmatched.

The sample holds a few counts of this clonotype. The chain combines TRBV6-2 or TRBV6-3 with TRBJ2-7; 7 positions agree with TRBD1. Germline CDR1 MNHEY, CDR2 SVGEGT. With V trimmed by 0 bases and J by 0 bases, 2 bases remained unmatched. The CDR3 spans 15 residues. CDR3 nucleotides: TGTGCCAGCAGTTACTCCCGGGACAGCTCCTACGAGCAGTACTTC. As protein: CASSYSRDSSYEQYF.

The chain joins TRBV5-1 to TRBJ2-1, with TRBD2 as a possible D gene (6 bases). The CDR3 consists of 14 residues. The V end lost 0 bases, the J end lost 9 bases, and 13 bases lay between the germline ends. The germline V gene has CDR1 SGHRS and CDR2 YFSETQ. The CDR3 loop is CASSLGGAGGEQFF. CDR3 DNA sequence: TGCGCCAGCAGCTTGGGAGGAGCGGGTGGTGAGCAGTTCTTC.